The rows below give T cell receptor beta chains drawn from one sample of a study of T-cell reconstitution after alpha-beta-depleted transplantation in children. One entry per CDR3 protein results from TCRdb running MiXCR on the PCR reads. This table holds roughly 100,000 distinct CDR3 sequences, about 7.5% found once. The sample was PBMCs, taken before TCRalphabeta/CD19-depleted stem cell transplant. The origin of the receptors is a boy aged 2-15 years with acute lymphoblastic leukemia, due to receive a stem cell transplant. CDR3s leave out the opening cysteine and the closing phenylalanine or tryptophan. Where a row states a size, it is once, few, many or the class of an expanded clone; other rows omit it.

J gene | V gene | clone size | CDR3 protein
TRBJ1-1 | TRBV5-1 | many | ASSLTGEENTEAF
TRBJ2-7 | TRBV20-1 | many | SARVPGTYEQY
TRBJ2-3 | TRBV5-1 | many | ASSLTSGLSTDTQY
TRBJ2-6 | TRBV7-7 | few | ASSPGQRISGANVLT
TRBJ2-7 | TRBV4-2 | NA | ASSQGTGATNYEQY
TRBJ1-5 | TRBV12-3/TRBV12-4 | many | ASKTDRANSNQPQH
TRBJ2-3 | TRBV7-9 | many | ASSGQGIDTQY
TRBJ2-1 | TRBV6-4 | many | ASSQTSGGNNEQF
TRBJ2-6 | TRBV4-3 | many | ASSQEGIGQGDSGANVLT
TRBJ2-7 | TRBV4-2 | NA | ASSPSRLSSYEQY
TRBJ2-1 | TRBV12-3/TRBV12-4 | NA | ASSLDSGTIGYNEQF
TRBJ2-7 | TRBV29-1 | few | SVMDRGNYEQY
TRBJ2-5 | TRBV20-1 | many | SARRSQGVETQY
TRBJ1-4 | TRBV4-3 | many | ASSQDGAGGQSNEKLF
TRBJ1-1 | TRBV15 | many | ATSRDRALNTEAF
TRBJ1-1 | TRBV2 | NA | SSSFYGENTEAF